This TCR beta chain appears in the sequencing data of a study of T cells in Graves' hyperthyroidism and ophthalmopathy. Concerning this clonotype: Antigen unknown.

No progression to ophthalmopathy during 18 months of follow-up defined stable disease. Trimming shortened V by 2 bases and J by 0 bases, and 9 bases separated the two germline ends. The CDR3 covers 15 residues. Germline CDR1 and CDR2: ENHRY and SYGVKD. Amplification of TCR beta CDR3 regions was performed using RNA transcripts as template. The primer set for the first-round RT-PCR of the TCR CDR3 was HTBI. TCRdb analysed the multiplex PCR reads with MiXCR anew, one entry per CDR3 protein. The repertoire includes about 590,000 distinct CDR3 sequences, 15% to 17% of them detected once, and around 7.3% sits in the top ten. Study findings and constraints: Separation of ophthalmopathy from stable hyperthyroidism was achieved by a 13 V-J model. Among clonotypes expanded in thyroid above 0.001, most were also found in blood.

Material: blood. This receptor was identified in a woman under 40 with Graves' hyperthyroidism. V gene TRBV10-3 combines with J gene TRBJ2-3; D is uncertain. The DNA of the CDR3 is TGTGCCATCAGTGAGGACCTTTCGAGCACAGATACGCAGTATTTT. It is translated as CAISEDLSSTDTQYF.